The clone carrying this T cell receptor beta chain was seen only once. The trim removed 5 bases at V and 2 bases at J, leaving 11 bases unmatched. Germline V gene lookup returns CDR1 LNHDA and CDR2 SQIVND (reference sequence). The CDR3 contains 16 residues. The entry originates in a study of blood T cell repertoires in COVID-19. Whole-study context: Both acute and convalescent COVID-19 samples were obtained from the United States, Italy and Spain.

Recruitment covered some 25 US areas and drew participants whose ages spanned roughly 18 to 100 years. Under the authors' procedure: Amplified reference gene primers provided the basis for estimating nucleated cell counts. Libraries were prepared by immunoSEQ multiplex PCR; TCRdb keeps only in-frame clonotypes and omits some of them. V, J and clone size reflect that table, while D and trimming were determined from the DNA. The table lists 150,000 or so clones, about 86% of them singletons. This receptor was obtained from a woman aged 50 to 60 in a cohort exposed to, infected with or recovered from COVID-19 (not recorded which). V is TRBV19 and J is TRBJ1-2; 7 positions agree with TRBD1. The sequenced sample consisted of PBMCs or T cells enriched from blood (not recorded which). The CDR3 is CASSLRQGIGNYGYTF. CDR3 bases: TGTGCCAGTAGTTTAAGACAGGGCATTGGAAACTATGGCTACACCTTC.